The 30 T cell receptor beta chains below all came from one sample that was sequenced in a study of shared clonotypes between healthy human individuals. TCRdb keeps only in-frame clones here, not all; method: immunoSEQ multiplex PCR. Of roughly 2.1 million clones in the sample, roughly 91% were seen once. Only CD45RO-negative cells positively selected for CCR7 counted as naive CD8 cells, so terminally differentiated effector memory CD45RA+ cells were excluded. The sample was naive CD8+ T cells from PBMCs. All receptors come from a young man in good health. Some clones in this sample may be carry-over from other donors' samples.

V gene TRBV19 combines with J gene TRBJ1-1, with D perhaps TRBD1 (6 bases). Trimming pared 7 bases from V and 1 base from J, leaving 13 bases between. Per the germline V gene, CDR1 is LNHDA and CDR2 is SQIVND (reference sequence). CDR3 length equals 14 residues. CDR3 nucleotide sequence: TGTGCCAGTATCGGGGGCACTCAGAACACTGAAGCTTTCTTT. Its translation is CASIGGTQNTEAFF. Full variable domain (missing parts from reference TRBV19 and TRBJ1-1): DGGITQSPKYLFRKEGQNVTLSCEQNLNHDAMYWYRQDPGQGLRLIYYSQIVNDFQKGDIAEGYSVSREKKESFPLTVTSAQKNPTAFYLCASIGGTQNTEAFFGQGTRLTVV.

The rearrangement uses TRBV5-6 and TRBJ1-2; possible D gene TRBD1, 5 bases. V was cut by 0 bases and J by 0 bases, with 9 bases left in between. The length of the CDR3 is 15 residues. Germline V gene data show CDR1 as SGHDT and CDR2 as YYEEEE. The chain's CDR3 is CASSLGGTPNYGYTF. CDR3 coding DNA: TGTGCCAGCAGCTTGGGGGGCACACCTAACTATGGCTACACCTTC.

This chain connects TRBV4-1 to TRBJ2-1, with 8 bases aligning to TRBD2. Per germline, CDR1 MGHRA and CDR2 YSYEKL. V dropped 2 bases and J dropped 8; count of bases not matched to a gene: 8. The CDR3 has 15 residues. The CDR3 DNA reads as TGCGCCAGCAGCCAATCTCAGCGGGAGATCGATGAGCAGTTCTTC. Amino acids: CASSQSQREIDEQFF.

The V and J genes are TRBV5-1 and TRBJ2-7; 8 bases are shared with TRBD2. The germline V gene has CDR1 SGHRS and CDR2 YFSETQ. CDR3 length equals 15 residues. V dropped 2 bases and J dropped 4; count of bases not matched to a gene: 8. The CDR3 nucleotides read TGCGCCAGCAGCTTTCTACCGGGAGGGGGTTACGAGCAGTACTTC. Amino acids: CASSFLPGGGYEQYF.

The chain links TRBV7-2 to TRBJ1-4; D possibly corresponds to TRBD1 (5 bases). Between the trimmed V and J ends, which lost 1 base and 7 bases, there was a span of 10 bases. The CDR3 consists of 14 residues. In germline, CDR1 is SGHTA, CDR2 FQGNSA. The CDR3 region has the DNA TGTGCCAGCAGCTTAGGCAGGGTCGGTGAAAAACTGTTTTTT. This encodes CASSLGRVGEKLFF.

The V gene is TRBV4-3, the J gene TRBJ2-1; 7 bases map to TRBD2. Trimming took 4 bases from V and 5 from J; bases not matched to a gene: 8. The CDR3 length is 15 residues. Per germline, CDR1 LGHNA and CDR2 YSLEER. DNA of the CDR3: TGCGCCAGCAGCCGGATAACCAGCGGGAACAATGAGCAGTTCTTC. This encodes CASSRITSGNNEQFF.

The chain recombines TRBV29-1 with TRBJ2-3; 10 nucleotides align to TRBD2. The CDR3 spans 13 residues. Germline CDR1 reads SQVTM; CDR2 reads ANQGSEA. J gave up 6 bases and V 5 bases, and 5 bases lay outside the gene matches. The CDR3 loop reads CSVNQAGGDTQYF. CDR3 DNA sequence: TGCAGCGTTAACCAAGCGGGAGGGGATACGCAGTATTTT.

The rearrangement joins TRBV5-6 to TRBJ2-2, with D possibly being TRBD1 (6 bases). Germline V CDR1 and CDR2: SGHDT, YYEEEE. This CDR3 spans 16 amino acids. V was cut by 4 bases and J by 1 base, with 14 bases left in between. The CDR3 spells CASSTYQGQNTGELFF. CDR3 in DNA: TGTGCCAGCAGCACCTACCAGGGACAGAACACCGGGGAGCTGTTTTTT.

The chain joins TRBV6-5 to TRBJ2-7, with D possibly matching TRBD2 (6 bases). V shed 4 bases and J shed 2 bases, with 12 bases lying between them. Germline CDR1 MNHEY, CDR2 SVGAGI. CDR3 length: 14 amino acids. The CDR3 sequence: CASSLGLFTYEQYF. The CDR3 coding sequence is TGTGCCAGCAGTTTGGGACTCTTTACCTACGAGCAGTACTTC.

This clone came up once. Other nucleotide sequences in the sample specify the same CDR3. The V call is TRBV19, the J call TRBJ1-1; D call uncertain. Between the trimmed V and J ends, which lost 1 base and 3 bases, there was a span of 6 bases. Germline CDR1 reads LNHDA; CDR2 reads SQIVND (reference sequence). This CDR3 region has 13 residues. The CDR3 spells CASSIAGDTEAFF. The CDR3 DNA follows: TGTGCCAGTAGTATAGCCGGGGACACTGAAGCTTTCTTT.

The chain links TRBV4-2 to TRBJ2-7; 10 bases match TRBD2. The length of the CDR3 is 19 residues. Germline CDR1 LGHNA, CDR2 YNFKEQ. The V segment lost 1 base and the J segment 2 bases; nucleotides outside the gene matches: 14. Here the CDR3 DNA reads TGTGCCAGCAGCCAAGGAATAGCGGGAGGTCCCCGCTTCCCCTACGAGCAGTACTTC. It translates to CASSQGIAGGPRFPYEQYF.

This chain joins TRBV6-5 and TRBJ2-3, with D possibly being TRBD2 (6 bases). V was shortened by 4 bases and J by 2 bases, with 13 bases between the two germline ends. Germline lookup yields CDR1 MNHEY and CDR2 SVGAGI. This CDR3 comprises 15 residues. In nucleotides, the CDR3 is TGTGCCAGCAGTTCTCATAGCGGATACACAGATACGCAGTATTTT. Amino acid sequence: CASSSHSGYTDTQYF.

This rearrangement joins TRBV27 to TRBJ2-5; the D gene is possibly TRBD2 (7 bases). The germline gives CDR1 MNHEY, CDR2 SMNVEV (reference sequence). V was pared by 5 bases and J by 5 bases, with 18 bases between. CDR3 size: 15 residues. DNA for the CDR3: TGTGCCAGCAGTCGGAACGGGGGGCTTGGTGAGACCCAGTACTTC. Encoded protein: CASSRNGGLGETQYF.

In this sample, this clone turned up a few times. Within the sample, other DNA sequences also encode this same CDR3. The genes are TRBV19 and TRBJ2-1; TRBD2 aligns across 9 bases. V lost 3 bases and J lost 7; bases outside the gene matches: 4. Germline V CDR1 and CDR2: LNHDA, SQIVND (reference sequence). The CDR3 is made up of 14 amino acids. The CDR3 region is CASSISGSLNEQFF. The CDR3 DNA is TGTGCCAGTAGTATTAGCGGGAGTTTGAATGAGCAGTTCTTC.

The chain employs TRBV28 and TRBJ2-2, with 8 bases identical to TRBD2. Germline loops: CDR1 MDHEN, CDR2 SYDVKM. The CDR3 is 17 residues long. The J segment lost 4 bases and the V segment lost 2 bases, leaving 9 bases of the junction unmatched. CDR3 protein: CASSLRGSGRSTGELFF. The CDR3 region has the DNA TGTGCCAGCAGTTTAAGGGGCAGCGGGAGATCCACCGGGGAGCTGTTTTTT.

The chain has TRBV27 and TRBJ2-7; D remains ambiguous. There are 15 residues in the CDR3. CDR1 and CDR2 (germline): MNHEY, SMNVEV (reference sequence). V lost 5 bases and J 3 bases, leaving 17 bases between the germline ends. CDR3 DNA: TGTGCCAGCAGTCGACGGAACGCCTACCTCTACGAGCAGTACTTC. Protein: CASSRRNAYLYEQYF.

The chain carries TRBV7-9 and TRBJ1-5; D might be TRBD1 (5 bases). V gave up 6 bases and J gave up 0 bases, with 15 bases separating them. Germline V gives CDR1 SEHNR, CDR2 FQNEAQ (reference sequence). The CDR3 has 16 amino acids. The CDR3 DNA is TGTGCCAGCAGTCAAGGTGTCGGGGCTAGCAATCAGCCCCAGCATTTT. Translation: CASSQGVGASNQPQHF.

This sequence joins TRBV15 and TRBJ1-2; unclear D gene. The ends were cut back, 0 bases at V and 4 bases at J, with 12 bases in the middle. CDR1 and CDR2 from the germline V gene are LNHNV and YYDKDF (reference sequence). The CDR3 spans 15 residues. CDR3 loop: CATSRDPDGFYGYTF. The CDR3 coding sequence is TGTGCCACCAGCAGAGACCCAGACGGATTCTATGGCTACACCTTC.

This chain connects TRBV4-3 to TRBJ2-7; tentatively, D is TRBD1 (6 bases). Per germline, CDR1 LGHNA and CDR2 YSLEER. CDR3 length: 13 amino acids. Deletions cut 3 bases from V and 7 bases from J, with 13 bases between. The CDR3 coding sequence is TGCGCCAGCAGCCAGGGGGCCCCTGGGGAGCAGTACTTC. Translating it yields CASSQGAPGEQYF.

With respect to this clone: At the DNA level, this CDR3 is encoded by other sequences in the same sample as well. The chain employs TRBV27 and TRBJ2-7; no clear D. The CDR3 loop spans 11 amino acids. CDR1 and CDR2 from the germline V gene are MNHEY and SMNVEV (reference sequence). V lost 5 bases to trimming and J lost 7 bases, with 9 bases between them. The CDR3, as DNA: TGTGCCAGCAGTCCAGGAGATGAGCAGTACTTC. This encodes CASSPGDEQYF.

The rearrangement joins TRBV25-1 to TRBJ1-2; possible D gene TRBD1, 5 bases. The germline CDR1 and CDR2 sequences are MGHDK and SYGVNS. V lost 8 bases to trimming and J lost 3 bases, with 13 bases between them. The CDR3 is 13 amino acids. This chain's CDR3 is CASSSRGDYGYTF. The CDR3 nucleotides are TGTGCCAGCTCCTCTAGGGGTGACTATGGCTACACCTTC.

The CDR3 bases are TGTGCCAGCACTCTATACAGGGCCGATACGCAGTATTTT. The encoded protein is CASTLYRADTQYF. The chain couples TRBV11-2 to TRBJ2-3, with D possibly matching TRBD1 (6 bases). There are 13 residues in the CDR3. Trimming left V 7 bases short and J 6 bases short, with 14 bases between. CDR1 is SGHAT and CDR2 is FQNNGV in the germline V gene.

The chain links TRBV27 to TRBJ2-7, with D perhaps assigned TRBD1 or TRBD2 (6 bases each). Deletions cut 1 base from V and 2 bases from J, with 15 bases between. The CDR3 contains 16 residues. Germline CDR1 and CDR2: MNHEY and SMNVEV (reference sequence). The CDR3 loop reads CASSLLGGILAYEQYF. CDR3 DNA sequence: TGTGCCAGCAGTTTATTGGGGGGCATCCTGGCCTACGAGCAGTACTTC.

This clone came up once. The chain couples TRBV28 to TRBJ1-2; D gene uncertain. CDR1 MDHEN and CDR2 SYDVKM come from the germline V gene. There are 16 residues in the CDR3. Trimming left V 4 bases short and J 0 bases short, with 15 bases between. CDR3 sequence: CASSWTRELANYGYTF. The CDR3 coding sequence is TGTGCCAGCAGTTGGACTAGAGAGTTAGCTAACTATGGCTACACCTTC.

The chain combines TRBV27 with TRBJ2-1; D could derive from TRBD1 or TRBD2 (5 bases each). V was pared by 2 bases and J by 7 bases, with 15 bases between. Looked up from germline, CDR1 is MNHEY and CDR2 is SMNVEV (reference sequence). The CDR3 runs to 15 residues. Here the CDR3 reads CASSLGTGVMNEQFF. CDR3 in DNA: TGTGCCAGCAGTTTAGGGACCGGGGTGATGAATGAGCAGTTCTTC.

This chain joins TRBV27 and TRBJ1-1; 8 bases are shared with TRBD1. The germline gives CDR1 MNHEY, CDR2 SMNVEV (reference sequence). J lost 11 bases, V lost 9 bases, and 8 bases had no gene match. The CDR3 length is 11 residues. The CDR3 DNA is TGTGCCAGTCACAGGGGGTCGGTCGCTTTCTTT. Translation: CASHRGSVAFF.

The sample holds one count of this clone. The CDR3 sequence is CAWVRASNQPQHF. The CDR3 coding sequence is TGTGCCTGGGTTCGGGCTAGCAATCAGCCCCAGCATTTT. The chain carries TRBV30 and TRBJ1-5; no clear D. The germline CDR1 and CDR2 sequences are GTSNPN and SVGIG (reference sequence). The germline V and J ends were trimmed by 5 bases and 0 bases, with 8 bases remaining between them. This CDR3 comprises 13 residues.

The chain combines TRBV9 with TRBJ2-3, with a tentative D call TRBD2 (6 bases). V was trimmed by 0 bases and J by 6 bases, leaving 17 bases between them. Germline CDR1 reads SGDLS; CDR2 reads YYNGEE. This CDR3 comprises 16 residues. The CDR3 protein is CASSVVAGRGADTQYF. The CDR3 coding sequence is TGTGCCAGCAGCGTAGTAGCCGGGAGAGGGGCCGATACGCAGTATTTT.

The chain uses TRBV6-7 and TRBJ2-4, with D possibly TRBD1 on 5 matching bases. TRBV6-7 counts as an open reading frame of uncertain function. The CDR3 loop spans 13 amino acids. V was cut by 7 bases and J by 6 bases, with 13 bases left in between. CDR3 in DNA: TGTGCCAGCACCGCAGGTACAGGAAACATTCAGTACTTC. Encoded protein: CASTAGTGNIQYF.

The rearrangement uses TRBV11-2 and TRBJ1-1, with 7 bases lining up with TRBD1. The V gene's germline CDR1 is SGHAT and CDR2 FQNNGV. With V trimmed by 5 bases and J by 2 bases, 8 bases remained unmatched. There are 15 residues in the CDR3. In DNA, the CDR3 is TGTGCCAGCAGCCCCTGGACAGGAGTAAACACTGAAGCTTTCTTT. It yields the protein CASSPWTGVNTEAFF. The whole variable domain, remainder taken from reference TRBV11-2 and TRBJ1-1, is EAGVAQSPRYKIIEKRQSVAFWCNPISGHATLYWYQQILGQGPKLLIQFQNNGVVDDSQLPKDRFSAERLKGVDSTLKIQPAKLEDSAVYLCASSPWTGVNTEAFFGQGTRLTVV.